This T cell receptor beta chain was sequenced in a study of cytomegalovirus exposure and HLA in healthy donors. Germline CDR1 SEHNR, CDR2 FQNEAQ (reference sequence). Trimming shortened V by 0 bases and J by 6 bases, and 15 bases separated the two germline ends. The CDR3 is made up of 15 amino acids. The study, taken as a whole, reports: Further analysis, carried out later, found HLA-associated TCR beta chains more clonally expanded than equally common other chains.

This clone was detected once. No antigen is known for it. PCR involved 60 Vbeta and 13 Jbeta primers. Sequencing used immunoSEQ multiplex PCR; TCRdb keeps in-frame clones, though not all of them. In the table there are 100,000 or so clones, about 76% of which are singletons. This receptor was obtained from a man younger than 40 in good health and CMV-seropositive. This chain uses TRBV7-9 with TRBJ2-7, with D possibly TRBD1 on 5 matching bases. The sample was PBMCs. CDR3: CASSLAVTDLGEQYF. As DNA, the CDR3 is TGTGCCAGCAGCTTAGCTGTGACAGATTTAGGCGAGCAGTACTTC.